The rows below give T cell receptor beta chains drawn from one sample of a study of blood T cell repertoires in COVID-19. Clones were read by immunoSEQ multiplex PCR, and TCRdb kept only the in-frame ones, dropping some. The sample has roughly 290,000 clones, about 85% seen once. Sequencing was performed on peripheral blood. Every receptor here comes from a woman between 50 and 59 years old with active or convalescent COVID-19. The CDR3 runs from the conserved cysteine through the conserved F or W. D genes are given only for firm matches. Expanded clones are given a class, and other clones once, few, many or no size at all.

many	NA	TRBV27	TRBJ2-1	TGTGCCAGCACCGCAGGGGCCAATGAGCAGTTCTTC	CASTAGANEQFF
NA	TRBD1	TRBV6-5	TRBJ2-7	TGTGCCAGCAGCCCCGACAGGGCGTCCTACGAGCAGTACTTC	CASSPDRASYEQYF
few	NA	TRBV2	TRBJ2-2	TGTGCCAGCAGTCGGTCGCGCCCAGGGGGGGAGCTGTTTTTT	CASSRSRPGGELFF
NA	NA	TRBV2	TRBJ1-3	TGTGCCAGCAGGGTAGTTTTTGGAAACACCATATATTTT	CASRVVFGNTIYF
NA	NA	TRBV29-1	TRBJ1-1	TGCAGCGCCCCCCGACCAGGGGTGAACACTGAAGCTTTCTTT	CSAPRPGVNTEAFF
NA	NA	TRBV24-1	TRBJ2-1	TGTGCCACCAGGGGGGCACCCGCCTACAATGAGCAGTTCTTC	CATRGAPAYNEQFF
NA	NA	TRBV28	TRBJ1-1	TGTGCCAGCAGGGGGGGTTTGCTAAACACTGAAGCTTTCTTT	CASRGGLLNTEAFF
NA	NA	TRBV3-1/TRBV3-2	TRBJ1-1	TGTGCCAGCAGCCTGGGGGGGGGCCTGAACACTGAAGCTTTCTTT	CASSLGGGLNTEAFF
NA	NA	TRBV7-7	TRBJ2-2	TGTGCCAGCAGCTTCCGCGGCGGGCGGACCGGGGAGCTGTTTTTT	CASSFRGGRTGELFF
NA	NA	TRBV4-2	TRBJ2-2	TGTGCCAGCAGCCAAGCGGGGAGTTGGCCTAAGAACACCGGGGAGCTGTTTTTT	CASSQAGSWPKNTGELFF